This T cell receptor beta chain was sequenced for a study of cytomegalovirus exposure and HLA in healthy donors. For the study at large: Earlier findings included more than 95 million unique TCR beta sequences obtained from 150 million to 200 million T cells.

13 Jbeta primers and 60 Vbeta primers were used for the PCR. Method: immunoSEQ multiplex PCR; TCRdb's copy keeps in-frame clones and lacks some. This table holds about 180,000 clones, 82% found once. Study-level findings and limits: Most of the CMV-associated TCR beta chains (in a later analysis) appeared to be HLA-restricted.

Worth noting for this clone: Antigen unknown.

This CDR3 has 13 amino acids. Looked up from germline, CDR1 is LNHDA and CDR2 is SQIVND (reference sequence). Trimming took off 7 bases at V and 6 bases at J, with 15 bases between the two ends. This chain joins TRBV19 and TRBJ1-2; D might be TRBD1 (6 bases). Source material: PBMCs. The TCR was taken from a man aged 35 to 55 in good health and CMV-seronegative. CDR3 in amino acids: CASNPTGGNGYTF. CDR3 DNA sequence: TGTGCCAGTAATCCGACAGGAGGAAATGGCTACACCTTC.